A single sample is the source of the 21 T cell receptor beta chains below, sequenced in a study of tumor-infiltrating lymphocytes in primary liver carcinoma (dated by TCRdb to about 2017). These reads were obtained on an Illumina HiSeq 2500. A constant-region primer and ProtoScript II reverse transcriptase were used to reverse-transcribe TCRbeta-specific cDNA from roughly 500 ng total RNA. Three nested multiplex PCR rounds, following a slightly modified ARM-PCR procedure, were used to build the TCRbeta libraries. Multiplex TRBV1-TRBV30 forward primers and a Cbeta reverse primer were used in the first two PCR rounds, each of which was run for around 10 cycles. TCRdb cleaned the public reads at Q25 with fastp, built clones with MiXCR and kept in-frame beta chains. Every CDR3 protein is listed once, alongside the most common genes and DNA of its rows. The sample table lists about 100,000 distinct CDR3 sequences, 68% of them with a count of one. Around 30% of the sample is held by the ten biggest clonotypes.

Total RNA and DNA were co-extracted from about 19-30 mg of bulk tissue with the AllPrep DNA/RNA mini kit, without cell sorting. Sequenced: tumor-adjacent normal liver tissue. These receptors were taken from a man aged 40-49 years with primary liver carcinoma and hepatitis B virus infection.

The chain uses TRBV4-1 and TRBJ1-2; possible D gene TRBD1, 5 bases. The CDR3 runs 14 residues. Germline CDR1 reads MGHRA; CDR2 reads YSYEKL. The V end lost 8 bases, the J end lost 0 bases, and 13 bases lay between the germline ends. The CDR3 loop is CASQITGANYGYTF. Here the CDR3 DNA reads TGCGCCAGCCAAATAACAGGAGCTAACTATGGCTACACCTTC.

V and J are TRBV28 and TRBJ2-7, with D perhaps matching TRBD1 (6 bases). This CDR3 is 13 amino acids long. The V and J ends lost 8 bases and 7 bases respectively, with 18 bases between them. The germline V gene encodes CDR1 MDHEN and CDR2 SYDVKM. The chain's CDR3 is CASGTLGPEEQYF. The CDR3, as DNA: TGTGCCAGCGGGACATTAGGACCAGAAGAGCAGTACTTC.

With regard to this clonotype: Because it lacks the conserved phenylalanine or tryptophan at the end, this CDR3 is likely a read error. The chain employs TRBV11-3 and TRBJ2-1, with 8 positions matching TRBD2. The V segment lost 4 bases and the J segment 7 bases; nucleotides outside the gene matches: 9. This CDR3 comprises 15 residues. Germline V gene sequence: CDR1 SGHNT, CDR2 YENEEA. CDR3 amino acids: CASSSTGLASNEQFI. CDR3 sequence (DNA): TGTGCCAGCAGCTCGACAGGACTAGCCTCGAATGAGCAGTTCATC.

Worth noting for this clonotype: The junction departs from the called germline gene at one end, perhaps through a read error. CDR3 in amino acids: CSVAGTMAGELFF. The CDR3 DNA reads as TGCAGCGTGGCCGGGACGATGGCAGGGGAGCTGTTCTTT. J is TRBJ2-2 and V is TRBV29-1, with D perhaps matching TRBD1 (6 bases). In germline, CDR1 is SQVTM, CDR2 ANQGSEA. The CDR3 is 13 residues long.

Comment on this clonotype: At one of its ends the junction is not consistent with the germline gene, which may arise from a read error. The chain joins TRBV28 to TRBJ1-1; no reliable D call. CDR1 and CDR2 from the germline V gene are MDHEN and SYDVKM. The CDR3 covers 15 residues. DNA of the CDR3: TGTACCAGCAGTCGGGGAGCGAGCTTGAACACTGAAGCTTTCTTT. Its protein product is CTSSRGASLNTEAFF.

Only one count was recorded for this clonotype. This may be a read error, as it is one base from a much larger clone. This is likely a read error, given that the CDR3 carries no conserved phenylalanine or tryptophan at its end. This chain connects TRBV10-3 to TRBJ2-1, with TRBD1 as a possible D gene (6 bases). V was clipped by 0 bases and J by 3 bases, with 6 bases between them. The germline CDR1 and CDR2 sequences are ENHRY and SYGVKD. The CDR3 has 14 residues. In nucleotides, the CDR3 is TGTGCCATCAGTGAGTCGGACAGCTACAATGAGCAGTTCCTC. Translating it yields CAISESDSYNEQFL.

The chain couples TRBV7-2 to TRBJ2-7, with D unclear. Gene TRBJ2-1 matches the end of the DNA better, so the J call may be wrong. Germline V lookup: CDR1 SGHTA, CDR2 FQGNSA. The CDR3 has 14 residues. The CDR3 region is CASSPQNGSYEQFF. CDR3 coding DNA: TGTGCCAGCAGCCCGCAGAATGGCTCCTACGAGCAGTTCTTC.

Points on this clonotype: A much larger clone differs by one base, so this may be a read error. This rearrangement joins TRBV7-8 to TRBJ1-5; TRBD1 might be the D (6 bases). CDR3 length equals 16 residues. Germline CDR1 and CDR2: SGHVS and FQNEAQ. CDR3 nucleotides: TGTGCCAACAGCCCGACAGGTTCCTATAGCAATCAGCCCCAGCATTTT. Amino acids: CANSPTGSYSNQPQHF. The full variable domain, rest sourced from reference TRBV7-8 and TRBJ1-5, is GAGVSQSPRYKVAKRGQDVALRCDPISGHVSLFWYQQALGQGPEFLTYFQNEAQLDKSGLPSDRFFAERPEGSVSTLKIQRTQQEDSAVYLCANSPTGSYSNQPQHFGDGTRLSIL.

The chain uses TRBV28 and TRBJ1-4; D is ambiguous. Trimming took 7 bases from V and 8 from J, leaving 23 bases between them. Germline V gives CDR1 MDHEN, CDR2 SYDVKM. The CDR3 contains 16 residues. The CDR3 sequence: CASTSPVGGMGEKLFF. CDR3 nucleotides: TGTGCCAGCACCTCCCCTGTCGGCGGAATGGGGGAAAAACTGTTTTTT.

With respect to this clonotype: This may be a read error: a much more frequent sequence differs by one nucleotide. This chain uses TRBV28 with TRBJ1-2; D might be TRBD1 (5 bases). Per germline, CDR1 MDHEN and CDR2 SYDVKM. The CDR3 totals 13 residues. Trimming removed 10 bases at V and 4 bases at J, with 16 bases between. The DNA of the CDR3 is TGTGCCAACAGGACTGTGGGGCGCTATGGCTACACCTTC. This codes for CANRTVGRYGYTF.

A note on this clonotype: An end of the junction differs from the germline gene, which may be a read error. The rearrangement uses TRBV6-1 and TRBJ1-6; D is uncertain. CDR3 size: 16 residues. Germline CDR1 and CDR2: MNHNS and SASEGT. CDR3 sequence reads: CDSSEMVTSYNSPHHF. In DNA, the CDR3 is TGTGACAGCAGTGAAATGGTCACCTCCTATAATTCACCCCACCACTTT.

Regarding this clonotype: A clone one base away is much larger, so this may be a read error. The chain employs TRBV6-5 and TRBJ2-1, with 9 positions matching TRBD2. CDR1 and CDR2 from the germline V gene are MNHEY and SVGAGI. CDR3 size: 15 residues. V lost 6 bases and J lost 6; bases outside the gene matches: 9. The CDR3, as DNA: TGTGCCAGCAGGGTATTCGGGACTAGCCCCAATGAGCAGTTCTTC. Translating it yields CASRVFGTSPNEQFF.

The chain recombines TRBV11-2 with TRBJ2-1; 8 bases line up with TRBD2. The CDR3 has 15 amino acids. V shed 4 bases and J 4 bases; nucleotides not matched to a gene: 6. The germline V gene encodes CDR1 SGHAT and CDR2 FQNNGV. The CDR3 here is CASSWSGRGYNEQFF. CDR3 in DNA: TGTGCCAGCAGCTGGAGCGGGAGAGGGTACAATGAGCAGTTCTTC.

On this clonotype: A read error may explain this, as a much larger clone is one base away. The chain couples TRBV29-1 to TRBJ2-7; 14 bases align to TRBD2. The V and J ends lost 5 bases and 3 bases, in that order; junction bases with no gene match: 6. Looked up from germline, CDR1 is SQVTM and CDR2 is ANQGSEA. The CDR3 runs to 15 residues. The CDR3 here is CSVTGGLAGDYEQYF. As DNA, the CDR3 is TGCAGCGTTACCGGGGGACTAGCGGGAGACTACGAGCAGTACTTC.

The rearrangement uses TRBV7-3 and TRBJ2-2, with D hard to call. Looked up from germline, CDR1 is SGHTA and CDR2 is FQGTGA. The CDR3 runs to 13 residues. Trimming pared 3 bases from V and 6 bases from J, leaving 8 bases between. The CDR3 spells CASSLTKAGELFF. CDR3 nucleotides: TGTGCCAGCAGCTTGACCAAGGCCGGGGAGCTGTTTTTT.

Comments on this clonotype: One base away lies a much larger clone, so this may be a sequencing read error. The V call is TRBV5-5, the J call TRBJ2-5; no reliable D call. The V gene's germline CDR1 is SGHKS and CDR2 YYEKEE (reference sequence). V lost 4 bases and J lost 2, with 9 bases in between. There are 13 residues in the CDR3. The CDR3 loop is CASSDDLQETQYF. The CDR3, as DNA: TGTGCCAGCAGCGACGACCTTCAAGAGACCCAGTACTTC.

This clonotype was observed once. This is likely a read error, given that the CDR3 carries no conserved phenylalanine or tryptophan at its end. The CDR3 is CASSESGSGRGCEQYL. DNA for the CDR3: TGCGCCAGCAGTGAGTCTGGGAGTGGGAGGGGGTGCGAGCAGTACCTC. The chain has TRBV10-2 and TRBJ2-7, with a possible D match to TRBD2 (7 bases). This CDR3 contains 16 residues. Trimming shortened V by 0 bases and J by 6 bases, and 18 bases separated the two germline ends. Germline V gene data show CDR1 as WSHSY and CDR2 as SAAADI.

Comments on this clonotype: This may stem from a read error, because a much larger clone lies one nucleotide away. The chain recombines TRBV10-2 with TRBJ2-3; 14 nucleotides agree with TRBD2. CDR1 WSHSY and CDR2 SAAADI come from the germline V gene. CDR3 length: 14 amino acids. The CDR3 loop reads CVSRLAGGTDTQYF. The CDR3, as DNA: TGCGTCAGCAGACTAGCGGGAGGGACAGATACGCAGTATTTT.

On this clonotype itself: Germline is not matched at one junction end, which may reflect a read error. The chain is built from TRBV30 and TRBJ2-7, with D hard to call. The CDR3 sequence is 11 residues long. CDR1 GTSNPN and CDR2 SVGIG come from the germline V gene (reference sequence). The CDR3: CARRSSNEQYF. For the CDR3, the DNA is TGTGCCCGGCGATCCTCCAACGAGCAGTACTTC.

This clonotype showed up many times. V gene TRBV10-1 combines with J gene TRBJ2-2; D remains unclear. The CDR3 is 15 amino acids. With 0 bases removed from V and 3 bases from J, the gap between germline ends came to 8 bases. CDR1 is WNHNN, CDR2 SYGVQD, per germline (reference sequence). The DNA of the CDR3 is TGCGCCAGCAGTGAGTCATCGCAGTACACCGGGGAGCTGTTTTTT. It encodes CASSESSQYTGELFF.

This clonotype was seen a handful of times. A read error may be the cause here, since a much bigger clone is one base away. The CDR3: CASNHQTGEGGYTF. CDR3 DNA: TGCGCCAGCAACCACCAGACAGGGGAAGGAGGCTACACCTTC. This chain uses TRBV4-1 with TRBJ1-2; TRBD1 matches 8 bases. This CDR3 contains 14 residues. Trimming at V came to 7 bases and at J to 8 bases, leaving 12 bases not matched to a gene. Germline V lookup: CDR1 MGHRA, CDR2 YSYEKL.